This passage covers 32 T cell receptor beta chains from one sample sequenced in a study of shared clonotypes between healthy human individuals. The protocol was immunoSEQ multiplex PCR, while the TCRdb copy is restricted to in-frame clones and leaves out a portion. This table has roughly 2.2 million clones, around 90% appearing once. The sequenced material came from naive CD4+ T cells from PBMCs. Documented subset: CD45RA+ positively selected. Receptor source: a man aged 18 to 35 in good health. Some clones in this sample may be carry-over from other donors' samples.

CDR3 DNA sequence: TGTGCCAGCAGCCCCCGGGACATACTATCCTACGAGCAGTACTTC. Translation: CASSPRDILSYEQYF. The J gene is TRBJ2-7, the V gene TRBV11-2, with a weak D call TRBD1 (6 bases). Germline V gene lookup returns CDR1 SGHAT and CDR2 FQNNGV. This CDR3 has 15 residues. The V end was cut by 5 bases, the J end by 1 base, with 15 bases between.

The rearrangement joins TRBV4-2 to TRBJ1-1; no reliable D call. The CDR3 is 13 amino acids. Looked up from germline, CDR1 is LGHNA and CDR2 is YNFKEQ. Trimming took off 1 base at V and 5 bases at J, with 8 bases between the two ends. CDR3 in DNA: TGTGCCAGCAGCCAAGTCTTTAGGACTGAAGCTTTCTTT. Protein product: CASSQVFRTEAFF.

The V gene is TRBV19, the J gene TRBJ1-3, with 9 bases matching TRBD1. CDR1 and CDR2 (germline): LNHDA, SQIVND (reference sequence). The length of the CDR3 is 18 residues. V lost 4 bases to trimming and J lost 2 bases; unmatched junction nucleotides: 12. The DNA of the CDR3 is TGTGCCAGTAGTAAGGGACAGGGAGCTTTCTTCGCTGGAAACACCATATATTTT. Encoded protein: CASSKGQGAFFAGNTIYF.

This chain connects TRBV25-1 to TRBJ2-1; TRBD2 matches at 11 bases. V lost 3 bases, J lost 7 bases, and 5 bases stayed unmatched. Germline assignment: CDR1 MGHDK and CDR2 SYGVNS. The CDR3 covers 15 residues. Here the CDR3 DNA reads TGTGCCAGCAGTGAGCTAGCGGGAGGCAGAAATGAGCAGTTCTTC. Amino acid sequence: CASSELAGGRNEQFF.

The chain joins TRBV19 to TRBJ2-3; 9 bases fit TRBD2. The CDR3 is made up of 14 amino acids. Germline V gene sequence: CDR1 LNHDA, CDR2 SQIVND (reference sequence). Trimming took 5 bases from V and 2 from J; bases not matched to a gene: 2. The chain's CDR3 is CASSPSGNTDTQYF. CDR3 in DNA: TGTGCCAGTAGTCCTAGCGGGAACACAGATACGCAGTATTTT.

This clone was observed a handful of times. This chain uses TRBV30 with TRBJ1-5; weak D call: TRBD1 (5 bases). The germline V gene has CDR1 GTSNPN and CDR2 SVGIG (reference sequence). Trimming shortened V by 4 bases and J by 0 bases, and 7 bases separated the two germline ends. CDR3 size: 13 residues. In DNA form, the CDR3 reads TGTGCCTGGACGGGGCATAGCAATCAGCCCCAGCATTTT. It encodes CAWTGHSNQPQHF.

The J gene is TRBJ2-1, the V gene TRBV6-1, with TRBD2 matching over 8 bases. The length of the CDR3 is 18 residues. Germline CDR1 reads MNHNS; CDR2 reads SASEGT. The trim removed 0 bases at V and 8 bases at J, leaving 15 bases unmatched. The CDR3 protein is CASSEARGASGSVDEQFF. Here the CDR3 DNA reads TGTGCCAGCAGTGAAGCGCGGGGCGCCAGCGGGAGTGTAGATGAGCAGTTCTTC.

The rearrangement links TRBV5-1 to TRBJ1-1, with D possibly being TRBD1 (5 bases). V lost 5 bases to trimming and J lost 1 base, with 24 bases between them. Germline CDR1 and CDR2: SGHRS and YFSETQ. This CDR3 region has 18 residues. CDR3 nucleotides: TGCGCCAGCAGTTTACCAACGGGGCAACAGGTTAAGAACACTGAAGCTTTCTTT. As protein: CASSLPTGQQVKNTEAFF.

This sequence joins TRBV2 and TRBJ2-2, with TRBD1 matching 8 bases. The V and J ends lost 4 bases and 2 bases, in that order; junction bases with no gene match: 12. The CDR3 runs to 18 residues. Germline-derived CDR1 and CDR2 are SNHLY and FYNNEI. This CDR3 is CASSGGGWGQENTGELFF. In DNA form, the CDR3 reads TGTGCCAGCAGTGGGGGTGGTTGGGGACAGGAAAACACCGGGGAGCTGTTTTTT. The full variable domain, its missing parts supplied by reference TRBV2 and TRBJ2-2, is EPEVTQTPSHQVTQMGQEVILRCVPISNHLYFYWYRQILGQKVEFLVSFYNNEISEKSEIFDDQFSVERPDGSNFTLKIRSTKLEDSAMYFCASSGGGWGQENTGELFFGEGSRLTVL.

J is TRBJ2-1 and V is TRBV27, with D possibly being TRBD1 (6 bases). Trimming pared 7 bases from V and 9 bases from J, leaving 19 bases between. The CDR3 has 14 amino acids. Germline assignment: CDR1 MNHEY and CDR2 SMNVEV (reference sequence). The CDR3 region has the DNA TGTGCCAGCAAACCGAGGTCAGGGGTCGTTGAGCAGTTCTTC. It is translated as CASKPRSGVVEQFF.

The chain joins TRBV19 to TRBJ1-2, with TRBD1 identical over 8 bases. V was pared by 5 bases and J by 3 bases, with 8 bases of the junction left unmatched. CDR1 and CDR2 from the germline V gene are LNHDA and SQIVND (reference sequence). This CDR3 is built from 15 residues. DNA of the CDR3: TGTGCCAGTAGTGCCTACAGGGGGGATGACTATGGCTACACCTTC. As protein: CASSAYRGDDYGYTF.

The V gene is TRBV7-2, the J gene TRBJ2-7, with D tentatively TRBD1 (6 bases). Looked up from germline, CDR1 is SGHTA and CDR2 is FQGNSA. The CDR3 sequence is 15 residues long. The ends were cut back, 1 base at V and 2 bases at J, with 12 bases in the middle. CDR3 residues: CASSLGVQGTYEQYF. The CDR3 DNA is TGTGCCAGCAGCTTAGGTGTACAGGGTACCTACGAGCAGTACTTC.

The V call is TRBV28, the J call TRBJ1-2; D perhaps matches TRBD1 (6 bases). Per the germline V gene, CDR1 is MDHEN and CDR2 is SYDVKM. V was pared by 5 bases and J by 6 bases, with 22 bases between. This CDR3 region has 16 residues. Here the CDR3 DNA reads TGTGCCAGCAGTCGAGATCTCGGGGGGGGCAGGGATGGCTACACCTTC. Amino acid sequence: CASSRDLGGGRDGYTF.

The chain uses TRBV7-9 and TRBJ1-2; perhaps TRBD1 as D (5 bases). CDR1 and CDR2 from the germline V gene are SEHNR and FQNEAQ (reference sequence). This CDR3 spans 13 amino acids. V lost 5 bases and J lost 7, with 14 bases in between. The CDR3 coding sequence is TGTGCCAGCAGCAAACTCGGGGGGTCTGGCTACACCTTC. It translates to CASSKLGGSGYTF.

The DNA for the CDR3 is TGTGCCAGCAGCTTGGGGGGAGGGGCAGGCCGTTCCTCCTACGAGCAGTACTTC. Its protein is CASSLGGGAGRSSYEQYF. The chain has TRBV5-8 and TRBJ2-7; 7 bases match TRBD2. CDR1 is SGHTS, CDR2 YDEGEE, per germline. The CDR3 extends over 18 amino acids. V dropped 0 bases and J dropped 0; count of bases not matched to a gene: 12.

A note on this clone: The sample carries other DNA sequences with the same CDR3. The chain carries TRBV28 and TRBJ1-5; the D gene is possibly TRBD1 (5 bases). This CDR3 is built from 12 residues. Germline CDR1 and CDR2: MDHEN and SYDVKM. V was clipped by 8 bases and J by 2 bases, with 7 bases between them. The CDR3 is CASSGGNQPQHF. The CDR3 nucleotides read TGTGCCAGCTCGGGGGGCAATCAGCCCCAGCATTTT.

V is TRBV7-2 and J is TRBJ2-5; 10 bases map to TRBD2. In germline, CDR1 is SGHTA, CDR2 FQGNSA. The J segment lost 5 bases and the V segment lost 3 bases, leaving 3 bases of the junction unmatched. The CDR3 extends over 14 amino acids. The CDR3 reads CASSFGTSEETQYF. The CDR3 DNA is TGTGCCAGCAGCTTCGGGACTAGCGAGGAGACCCAGTACTTC.

The chain is built from TRBV7-3 and TRBJ2-1, with D perhaps matching TRBD2 (6 bases). CDR3 size: 15 residues. Germline V gives CDR1 SGHTA, CDR2 FQGTGA. Trimming took 2 bases from V and 4 from J, leaving 12 bases between them. CDR3: CASSLEGSGYNEQFF. The CDR3 DNA reads as TGTGCCAGCAGCTTAGAGGGTAGCGGATACAATGAGCAGTTCTTC.

The J gene is TRBJ1-5, the V gene TRBV5-1; D is unresolved. V lost 4 bases, J lost 4 bases, and 15 bases lay in between. The CDR3 spans 15 residues. Germline CDR1 SGHRS, CDR2 YFSETQ. The CDR3 nucleotides read TGCGCCAGCAGCCTCCTGTCGGGCGTTAATCAGCCCCAGCATTTT. This codes for CASSLLSGVNQPQHF.

The rearrangement joins TRBV5-1 to TRBJ2-3; the D gene is possibly TRBD2 (5 bases). V was trimmed by 1 base and J by 1 base, leaving 13 bases between them. The CDR3 consists of 16 residues. The germline CDR1 and CDR2 sequences are SGHRS and YFSETQ. The DNA of the CDR3 is TGCGCCAGCAGCTTGCTGTCAGCGGCTGGCACAGATACGCAGTATTTT. It yields the protein CASSLLSAAGTDTQYF.

V gene TRBV6-6 combines with J gene TRBJ2-1; D perhaps matches TRBD1 (5 bases). Trimming stripped 6 bases from V and 7 bases from J, with 22 bases between. Germline V CDR1 and CDR2: MNHNY, SVGAGI (reference sequence). The CDR3 has 16 residues. The CDR3 loop is CASSFRSVQVGNEQFF. Written as DNA, the CDR3 is TGTGCCAGCAGCTTTCGATCCGTACAGGTTGGTAATGAGCAGTTCTTC.

This chain joins TRBV11-3 and TRBJ2-2; 11 bases are a match to TRBD2. Germline V gene data show CDR1 as SGHNT and CDR2 as YENEEA. The CDR3 has 17 amino acids. Losses at the gene ends were 5 bases for V and 2 bases for J; bases not matched to a gene: 7. The CDR3 region is CASSIATSGSNTGELFF. CDR3 coding DNA: TGTGCCAGCAGCATCGCTACTAGCGGGAGCAACACCGGGGAGCTGTTTTTT.

This chain joins TRBV12-5 and TRBJ2-1; 7 positions match TRBD2. V dropped 2 bases and J dropped 5; count of bases not matched to a gene: 6. Germline V gene lookup returns CDR1 LGHNT and CDR2 FRNRAP. The CDR3 extends over 15 amino acids. The chain's CDR3 is CASGLRGLGDNEQFF. For the CDR3, the DNA is TGTGCTAGTGGTTTGCGAGGACTAGGGGACAATGAGCAGTTCTTC.

The CDR3: CAARRGSQGFYGYTF. CDR3 in DNA: TGTGCCGCCAGAAGAGGGTCACAGGGGTTTTATGGCTACACCTTC. The chain recombines TRBV6-5 with TRBJ1-2; 7 bases fit TRBD1. CDR3 length equals 15 residues. The ends lost 11 bases at V and 5 bases at J; junction bases unmatched: 17. Germline assignment: CDR1 MNHEY and CDR2 SVGAGI.

The chain recombines TRBV11-2 with TRBJ2-7; D perhaps matches TRBD1 (6 bases). The germline V gene encodes CDR1 SGHAT and CDR2 FQNNGV. Between the trimmed V and J ends, which lost 1 base and 0 bases, there was a span of 10 bases. This CDR3 spans 15 amino acids. The CDR3 region has the DNA TGTGCCAGCAGCTTAGGTGGGGGCTCCTCCTACGAGCAGTACTTC. This gives the protein CASSLGGGSSYEQYF. The full variable domain, its missing parts supplied by reference TRBV11-2 and TRBJ2-7, is EAGVAQSPRYKIIEKRQSVAFWCNPISGHATLYWYQQILGQGPKLLIQFQNNGVVDDSQLPKDRFSAERLKGVDSTLKIQPAKLEDSAVYLCASSLGGGSSYEQYFGPGTRLTVT.

For this clone: Other nucleotide sequences in the sample specify the same CDR3. The chain uses TRBV7-2 and TRBJ2-5; possibly TRBD2 for D (5 bases). The CDR3 loop spans 13 amino acids. V dropped 0 bases and J dropped 5 bases, with 7 bases sitting between them. CDR1 is SGHTA and CDR2 is FQGNSA in the germline V gene. The CDR3 nucleotides are TGTGCCAGCAGCTTAGCTCCGGGGGAGACCCAGTACTTC. This gives the protein CASSLAPGETQYF.

CDR3 loop: CASSLAAAYNEQFF. The CDR3 DNA is TGTGCCAGCAGCTTAGCGGCAGCCTACAATGAGCAGTTCTTC. The V gene is TRBV11-3, the J gene TRBJ2-1; D not resolved. The CDR3 extends over 14 amino acids. The V gene's germline CDR1 is SGHNT and CDR2 YENEEA. V was clipped by 1 base and J by 2 bases, with 6 bases between them.

This clone has just one count. The chain recombines TRBV5-1 with TRBJ1-4; D is unclear. CDR1 is SGHRS, CDR2 YFSETQ, per germline. Deletions cut 4 bases from V and 5 bases from J, with 12 bases between. The length of the CDR3 is 14 residues. The DNA of the CDR3 is TGCGCCAGCAGCACCGACGGTCAGAATGAAAAACTGTTTTTT. Translating it yields CASSTDGQNEKLFF.

The rearrangement joins TRBV11-2 to TRBJ2-7; D might be TRBD1 (6 bases). The CDR3 is 15 residues long. Per germline, CDR1 SGHAT and CDR2 FQNNGV. V shed 4 bases and J shed 5 bases, with 18 bases lying between them. As DNA, the CDR3 is TGTGCCAGCAGCTCGGTCAGGGGAATATCCCACGAGCAGTACTTC. Encoded protein: CASSSVRGISHEQYF.

The chain uses TRBV27 and TRBJ2-3; a weak D match, TRBD1 (6 bases). V was trimmed by 2 bases and J by 2 bases, leaving 11 bases between them. The CDR3 runs 15 residues. CDR1 is MNHEY, CDR2 SMNVEV, per germline (reference sequence). CDR3 DNA sequence: TGTGCCAGCAGTTTACCTGGACAGCCCACAGATACGCAGTATTTT. It translates to CASSLPGQPTDTQYF.

V and J are TRBV6-1 and TRBJ1-1; D is undetermined. The CDR3 is made up of 14 amino acids. Trimming shortened V by 7 bases and J by 3 bases, and 15 bases separated the two germline ends. CDR1 is MNHNS, CDR2 SASEGT, per germline. Here the CDR3 DNA reads TGTGCCAGCATTACGGGCCCCTGGGACACTGAAGCTTTCTTT. Protein product: CASITGPWDTEAFF.

The CDR3 here is CASSDRGLGWDQPQHF. CDR3 nucleotides: TGTGCCAGCAGCGACAGGGGGCTTGGTTGGGATCAGCCCCAGCATTTT. The chain is built from TRBV27 and TRBJ1-5; 10 bases match TRBD1. CDR3 length: 16 residues. Trimming removed 6 bases from V and 5 bases from J; junction bases left unmatched: 10. Looked up from germline, CDR1 is MNHEY and CDR2 is SMNVEV (reference sequence).